The T cell receptor beta chain under discussion was sequenced for a study of beta chain features in type 1 diabetes. Sequencing targeted expressed TCRB transcripts, as all isolated RNA had been reverse transcribed. Sequenced by immunoSEQ multiplex PCR; TCRdb stores in-frame clones only, minus some. The sample has under 900,000 clones, about a sixth seen once. This clone was recorded a few times. CDR3 length equals 14 residues. Trimming took off 3 bases at V and 2 bases at J, with 10 bases between the two ends. CDR1 SGDLS and CDR2 YYNGEE come from the germline V gene. The clonotype comes from a woman aged 18-29 years in good health. The gene calls are TRBV9 and TRBJ2-3; tentatively, D is TRBD1 (6 bases). Specimen: naive CD4+ T cells from blood. In nucleotides, the CDR3 is TGTGCCAGCAGCGGCCGACAGGCCACAGATACGCAGTATTTT. Translating it yields CASSGRQATDTQYF.